The 14 T cell receptor beta chains below were found in one sample sequenced in a study of human versus mouse CDR3 diversity and MHC coevolution (dated by TCRdb to 2015 to 2018). The library relied on the immunoSEQ multiplex PCR assay. TCRdb provides this immuneACCESS table in a form limited to in-frame rearrangements. Some clones are lacking; in checked studies, under half of them reflect an unresolved V gene, and why the rest are absent is not known. The sample table lists tens of thousands of clones, just under 95% of them with a count of one. The ten largest clones take up over 1.3% of the sample. Input material: naive CD4+ T cells from blood. Explained via the paper, the cell subset or site label denotes: CD45RO-negative CD62L-positive naive CD4 T cells. The origin of the receptors is a person aged 30 to 69 in good health.

This sequence joins TRBV7-8 and TRBJ1-4, with 7 bases lining up with TRBD1. This CDR3 spans 13 amino acids. The V and J ends lost 5 bases and 7 bases, in that order; junction bases with no gene match: 4. The germline gives CDR1 SGHVS, CDR2 FQNEAQ. CDR3 nucleotide sequence: TGTGCCAGCAGCGACAGGACAGGTGAAAAACTGTTTTTT. It codes for CASSDRTGEKLFF. The full variable domain, rest sourced from reference TRBV7-8 and TRBJ1-4, is GAGVSQSPRYKVAKRGQDVALRCDPISGHVSLFWYQQALGQGPEFLTYFQNEAQLDKSGLPSDRFFAERPEGSVSTLKIQRTQQEDSAVYLCASSDRTGEKLFFGSGTQLSVL.

J is TRBJ1-6 and V is TRBV27; no firm D call. The germline V gene has CDR1 MNHEY and CDR2 SMNVEV (reference sequence). V shed 2 bases and J shed 9 bases, with 8 bases lying between them. The CDR3 is made up of 13 amino acids. This CDR3 is CASSLRDFSPLHF. CDR3 nucleotide sequence: TGTGCCAGCAGTTTACGGGATTTTTCACCCCTCCACTTT.

This clone was seen only a few times. The chain links TRBV6-1 to TRBJ2-7; TRBD1 matches 7 bases. The CDR3 is 13 residues long. The V and J ends lost 6 bases and 3 bases, in that order; junction bases with no gene match: 5. The germline V gene has CDR1 MNHNS and CDR2 SASEGT. CDR3 sequence reads: CASSPTGDYEQYF. In DNA form, the CDR3 reads TGTGCCAGCAGCCCTACAGGGGACTACGAGCAGTACTTC.

This clone was picked up a small number of times. CDR3 coding DNA: TGTGCCAGCAGCCTCGAGTTTGGGCCGGGGACCTACGAGCAGTACTTC. Translating it yields CASSLEFGPGTYEQYF. The rearrangement joins TRBV7-2 to TRBJ2-7, with D possibly matching TRBD2 (5 bases). Per the germline V gene, CDR1 is SGHTA and CDR2 is FQGNSA. The CDR3 contains 16 residues. The V end was cut by 5 bases, the J end by 2 bases, with 19 bases between.

The sample holds one count of this clone. The CDR3 nucleotides read TGTGCCAGCAGCGTGGGGGGCTCCTATAATTCACCCCTCCACTTT. It yields the protein CASSVGGSYNSPLHF. V usage is TRBV9 and J usage is TRBJ1-6, with a tentative D call TRBD1 (5 bases). CDR3 length: 15 residues. Germline CDR1 reads SGDLS; CDR2 reads YYNGEE. V dropped 2 bases and J dropped 0 bases, with 6 bases sitting between them.

This clone was detected only once. The chain employs TRBV28 and TRBJ2-7; TRBD1 matches at 10 bases. This CDR3 has 14 amino acids. Germline V CDR1 and CDR2: MDHEN, SYDVKM. The V segment lost 11 bases and the J segment 8 bases; nucleotides outside the gene matches: 15. In DNA, the CDR3 is TGTGCCTCACAGAGCGGGGACAGGGGCCCAAAGCAGTACTTC. It yields the protein CASQSGDRGPKQYF.

This clone was detected once. The chain has TRBV19 and TRBJ1-1; TRBD1 matches at 9 bases. V shed 6 bases, J shed 1 base, and the junction held 9 bases outside the gene matches. Germline V gene data show CDR1 as LNHDA and CDR2 as SQIVND (reference sequence). The CDR3 contains 16 residues. The CDR3 DNA reads TGTGCCAGTAGCGCGGGACAGGGCTGGACGAACACTGAAGCTTTCTTT. Translated: CASSAGQGWTNTEAFF. Filled out from reference TRBV19 and TRBJ1-1, the complete variable domain reads DGGITQSPKYLFRKEGQNVTLSCEQNLNHDAMYWYRQDPGQGLRLIYYSQIVNDFQKGDIAEGYSVSREKKESFPLTVTSAQKNPTAFYLCASSAGQGWTNTEAFFGQGTRLTVV.

V gene TRBV5-1 combines with J gene TRBJ2-6; weak D call: TRBD1 (5 bases). The CDR3 has 17 amino acids. CDR1 and CDR2 (germline): SGHRS, YFSETQ. V lost 0 bases, J lost 0 bases, and 10 bases lay in between. CDR3 in DNA: TGCGCCAGCAGCTTGGATCAGGGAAGCTCTGGGGCCAACGTCCTGACTTTC. This gives the protein CASSLDQGSSGANVLTF.

V is TRBV28 and J is TRBJ2-7, with TRBD2 matching 13 bases. This CDR3 is 16 amino acids long. CDR1 and CDR2 (germline): MDHEN, SYDVKM. V lost 6 bases and J lost 6; bases outside the gene matches: 11. CDR3: CASRMRTSGSISEQYF. Here the CDR3 DNA reads TGTGCCAGCAGGATGAGGACTAGCGGGAGTATCTCCGAGCAGTACTTC. Supplemented by reference TRBV28 and TRBJ2-7, the full variable domain reads DVKVTQSSRYLVKRTGEKVFLECVQDMDHENMFWYRQDPGLGLRLIYFSYDVKMKEKGDIPEGYSVSREKKERFSLILESASTNQTSMYLCASRMRTSGSISEQYFGPGTRLTVT.

The genes are TRBV5-6 and TRBJ1-5; D ambiguous. The CDR3 sequence is 15 residues long. Trimming cost V 0 bases and J 0 bases, with 7 bases left between them. Per the germline V gene, CDR1 is SGHDT and CDR2 is YYEEEE. In DNA, the CDR3 is TGTGCCAGCAGCTTGGGGCGGTTTAGCAATCAGCCCCAGCATTTT. Translating gives CASSLGRFSNQPQHF.

V gene TRBV5-1 combines with J gene TRBJ2-1; no definite D call. CDR1 is SGHRS, CDR2 YFSETQ, per germline. The V end was cut by 4 bases, the J end by 0 bases, with 11 bases between. The CDR3 spans 15 residues. CDR3 DNA sequence: TGCGCCAGCAGCCTTGACTCGAGCTCCTACAATGAGCAGTTCTTC. It translates to CASSLDSSSYNEQFF.

The chain combines TRBV9 with TRBJ2-7; 13 nucleotides align to TRBD2. The CDR3 consists of 16 residues. V gave up 4 bases and J gave up 7 bases; unmatched junction bases: 11. CDR1 and CDR2 (germline): SGDLS, YYNGEE. The CDR3, as DNA: TGTGCCAGCAGCTTAGACGGACTAGCGGGAGTAGGGGAGCAGTACTTC. The encoded protein is CASSLDGLAGVGEQYF.

This rearrangement joins TRBV7-9 to TRBJ2-7; a weak D match, TRBD1 (5 bases). The CDR3 extends over 19 amino acids. Between the trimmed V and J ends, which lost 4 bases and 3 bases, there was a span of 28 bases. The germline gives CDR1 SEHNR, CDR2 FQNEAQ (reference sequence). CDR3 residues: CASSSPPVGHGREYYEQYF. CDR3 DNA sequence: TGTGCCAGCAGCTCCCCCCCGGTAGGACACGGTCGCGAATACTACGAGCAGTACTTC.

The CDR3 coding sequence is TGCAGTGCGCCAACTATCTACGAGCAGTACTTC. Residues: CSAPTIYEQYF. The chain carries TRBV20-1 and TRBJ2-7; D ambiguous. This CDR3 contains 11 residues. CDR1 is DFQATT and CDR2 is SNEGSKA in the germline V gene (reference sequence). V dropped 6 bases and J dropped 3 bases, with 9 bases sitting between them.